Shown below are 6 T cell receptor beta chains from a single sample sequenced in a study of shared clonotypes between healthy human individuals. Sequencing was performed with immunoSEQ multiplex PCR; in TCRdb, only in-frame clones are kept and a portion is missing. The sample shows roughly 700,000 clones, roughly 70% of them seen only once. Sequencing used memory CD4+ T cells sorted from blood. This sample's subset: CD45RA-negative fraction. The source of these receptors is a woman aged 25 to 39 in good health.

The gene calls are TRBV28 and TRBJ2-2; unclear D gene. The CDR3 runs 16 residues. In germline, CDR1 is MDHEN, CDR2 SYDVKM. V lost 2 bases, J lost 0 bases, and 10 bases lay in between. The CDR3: CASSLDSGPNTGELFF. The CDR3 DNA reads TGTGCCAGCAGTTTAGACTCTGGACCGAACACCGGGGAGCTGTTTTTT.

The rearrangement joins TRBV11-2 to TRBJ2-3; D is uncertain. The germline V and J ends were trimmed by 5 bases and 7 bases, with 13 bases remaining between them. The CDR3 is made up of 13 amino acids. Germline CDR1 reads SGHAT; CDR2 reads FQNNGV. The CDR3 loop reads CASSRPFINTQYF. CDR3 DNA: TGTGCCAGCAGCCGACCCTTTATTAATACGCAGTATTTT.

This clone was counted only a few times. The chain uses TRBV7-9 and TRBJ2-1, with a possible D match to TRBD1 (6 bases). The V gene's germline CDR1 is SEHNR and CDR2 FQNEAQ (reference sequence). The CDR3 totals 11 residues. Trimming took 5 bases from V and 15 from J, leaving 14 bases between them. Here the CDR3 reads CASSAIQGRFF. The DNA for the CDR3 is TGTGCCAGCAGCGCTATACAGGGCAGGTTCTTC.

CDR3: CASSAGRTGGTDTQYF. The CDR3, as DNA: TGTGCCAGCAGCGCCGGGCGGACGGGAGGGACAGATACGCAGTATTTT. J is TRBJ2-3 and V is TRBV7-6, with 8 bases identical to TRBD2. V lost 5 bases, J lost 3 bases, and 10 bases stayed unmatched. Germline CDR1 reads SGHVS; CDR2 reads FNYEAQ. The length of the CDR3 is 16 residues.

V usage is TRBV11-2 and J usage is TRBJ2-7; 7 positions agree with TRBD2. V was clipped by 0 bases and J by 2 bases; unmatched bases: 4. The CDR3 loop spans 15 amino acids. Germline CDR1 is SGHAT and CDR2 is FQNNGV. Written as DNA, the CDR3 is TGTGCCAGCAGCTTAGAACTAGCGAGAACCTACGAGCAGTACTTC. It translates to CASSLELARTYEQYF.

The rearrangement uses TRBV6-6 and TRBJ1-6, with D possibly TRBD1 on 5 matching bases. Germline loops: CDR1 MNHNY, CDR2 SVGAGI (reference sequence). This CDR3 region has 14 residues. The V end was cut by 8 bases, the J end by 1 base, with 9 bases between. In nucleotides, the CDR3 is TGTGCCAGCTCCGGGGGATCCTATAATTCACCCCTCCACTTT. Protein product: CASSGGSYNSPLHF.